This TCR beta chain was recorded in a study of T-cell reconstitution after alpha-beta-depleted transplantation in children. Germline lookup yields CDR1 MNHNY and CDR2 SVGAGI (reference sequence). This CDR3 comprises 13 residues. Trimming took 8 bases from V and 0 from J, leaving 9 bases between them. This clonotype has a count of ten or more. Unique molecular identifiers featured in how the TCRbeta library was prepared. In TCRdb, the PCR reads were re-called with MiXCR into one record per CDR3 protein. The sample has over 400,000 distinct CDR3 sequences; about an eighth are singletons. The clonotype comes from a human donor who donated a stem cell graft to a child with combined immunodeficiency. The specimen was PBMCs from the stem cell graft donor, collected from the stem cell graft. This sequence joins TRBV6-6 and TRBJ2-3, with a weak D call TRBD2 (5 bases). CDR3 sequence reads: CASDGGSTDTQYF. CDR3 coding DNA: TGTGCCAGCGACGGAGGCAGCACAGATACGCAGTATTTT.